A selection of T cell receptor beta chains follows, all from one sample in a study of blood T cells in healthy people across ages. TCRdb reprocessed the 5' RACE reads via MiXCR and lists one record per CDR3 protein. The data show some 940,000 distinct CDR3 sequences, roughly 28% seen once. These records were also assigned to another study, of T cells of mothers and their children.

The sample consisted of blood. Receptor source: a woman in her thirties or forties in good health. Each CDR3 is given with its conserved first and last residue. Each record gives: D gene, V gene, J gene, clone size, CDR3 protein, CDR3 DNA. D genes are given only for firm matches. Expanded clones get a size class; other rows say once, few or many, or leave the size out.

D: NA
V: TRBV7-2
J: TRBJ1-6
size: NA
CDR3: CASSLDGGNNSPLHF
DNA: TGTGCCAGCAGCTTAGACGGGGGAAATAATTCACCCCTCCACTTT

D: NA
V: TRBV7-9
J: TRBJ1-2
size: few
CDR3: CASSVGAGLGYTF
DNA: TGTGCCAGCAGCGTTGGGGCCGGGCTTGGCTACACCTTC

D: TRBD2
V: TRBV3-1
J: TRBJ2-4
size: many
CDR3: CASSHGGGGAPYF
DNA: TGTGCCAGCAGCCACGGTGGGGGGGGAGCACCGTACTTC

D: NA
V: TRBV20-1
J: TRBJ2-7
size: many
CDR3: CSAALQLGFGYEQYF
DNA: TGCAGTGCTGCCCTTCAACTAGGATTCGGCTACGAGCAGTACTTC

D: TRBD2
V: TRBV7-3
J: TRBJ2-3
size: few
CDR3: CASSFGLASTDTQYF
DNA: TGTGCCAGCAGCTTCGGACTAGCCAGCACAGATACGCAGTATTTT

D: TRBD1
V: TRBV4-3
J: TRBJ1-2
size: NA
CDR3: CASSQDRTGEAYGYTF
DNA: TGCGCCAGCAGCCAAGATCGGACAGGGGAAGCCTATGGCTACACCTTC

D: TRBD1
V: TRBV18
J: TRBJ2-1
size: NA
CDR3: CASSSTGANEQFF
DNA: TGTGCCAGCTCATCGACAGGGGCCAATGAGCAGTTCTTC

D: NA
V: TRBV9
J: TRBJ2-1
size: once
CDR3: CASSVDSAASGNEQFF
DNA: TGTGCCAGCAGCGTAGATTCGGCGGCCTCGGGCAATGAGCAGTTCTTC

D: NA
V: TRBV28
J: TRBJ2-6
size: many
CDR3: CASSVQSGANVLTF
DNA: TGTGCCAGCAGTGTACAGTCTGGGGCCAACGTCCTGACTTTC

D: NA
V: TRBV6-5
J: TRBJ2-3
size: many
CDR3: CASSYQGGRTSTDTQYF
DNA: TGTGCCAGCAGTTACCAGGGGGGACGAACGAGCACAGATACGCAGTATTTT

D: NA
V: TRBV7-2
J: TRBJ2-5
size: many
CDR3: CASSTGLSGETQYF
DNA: TGTGCCAGCAGCACTGGACTTTCCGGGGAGACCCAGTACTTC

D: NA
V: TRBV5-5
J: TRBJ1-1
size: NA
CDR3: CASSLALTGWNTEAFF
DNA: TGTGCCAGCAGCTTGGCCCTAACGGGGTGGAACACTGAAGCTTTCTTT

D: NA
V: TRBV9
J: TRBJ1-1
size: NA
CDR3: CASSVDQGSYTEAFF
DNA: TGTGCCAGCAGCGTAGACCAGGGGTCCTACACTGAAGCTTTCTTT

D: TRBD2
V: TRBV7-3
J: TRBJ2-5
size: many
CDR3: CASSPGTSGGGETQYF
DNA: TGTGCCAGCAGCCCGGGGACTAGCGGGGGTGGAGAGACCCAGTACTTC

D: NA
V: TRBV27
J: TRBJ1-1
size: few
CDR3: CASSLSFRFEAFF
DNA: TGTGCCAGCAGTTTATCGTTCAGATTTGAAGCTTTCTTT

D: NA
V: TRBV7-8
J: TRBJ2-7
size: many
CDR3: CASSSAGNEQYF
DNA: TGTGCCAGCAGCTCGGCGGGGAACGAGCAGTACTTC

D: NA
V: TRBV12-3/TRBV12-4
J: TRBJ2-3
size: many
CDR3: CASSPGAGLDTQYF
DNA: TGTGCCAGCAGTCCCGGGGCAGGGCTGGATACGCAGTATTTT

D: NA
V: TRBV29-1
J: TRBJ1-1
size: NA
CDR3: CSVGLRNTEAFF
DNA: TGCAGCGTTGGGCTAAGGAACACTGAAGCTTTCTTT

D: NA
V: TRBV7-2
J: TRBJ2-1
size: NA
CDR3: CASSLGGPVYEQFF
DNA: TGTGCCAGCAGCTTAGGGGGACCCGTTTATGAGCAGTTCTTC

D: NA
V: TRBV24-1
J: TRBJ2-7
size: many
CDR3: CATSEGVGGSYEQYF
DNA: TGTGCCACCAGTGAGGGGGTTGGAGGGTCCTACGAGCAGTACTTC

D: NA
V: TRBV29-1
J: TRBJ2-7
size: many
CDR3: CSVSDRPWEQYF
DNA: TGCAGCGTTTCTGACAGGCCCTGGGAGCAGTACTTC

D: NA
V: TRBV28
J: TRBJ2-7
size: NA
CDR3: CASSFFLGAEQYF
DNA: TGTGCCAGCAGTTTTTTTTTAGGGGCCGAGCAGTACTTC

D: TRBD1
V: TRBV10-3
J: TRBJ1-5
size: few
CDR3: CVISAGTGDQPQHF
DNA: TGTGTCATCAGTGCCGGGACAGGAGATCAGCCCCAGCATTTT

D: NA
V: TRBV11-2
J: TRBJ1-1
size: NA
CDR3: CASSLVGRTIEAFF
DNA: TGTGCCAGCAGCTTAGTGGGACGGACCATAGAAGCTTTCTTT

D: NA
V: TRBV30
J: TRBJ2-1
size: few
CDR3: CAWSSRGAIVNEQFF
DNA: TGTGCCTGGAGTTCGAGGGGGGCAATCGTAAATGAGCAGTTCTTC

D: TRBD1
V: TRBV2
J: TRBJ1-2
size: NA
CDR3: CASECGQGYGYTF
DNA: TGTGCCAGCGAATGCGGACAGGGGTATGGCTACACCTTC

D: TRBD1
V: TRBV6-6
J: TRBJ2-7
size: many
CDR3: CASSYSGRGQSEQYF
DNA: TGTGCCAGCAGTTACTCGGGCAGGGGGCAATCCGAGCAGTACTTC

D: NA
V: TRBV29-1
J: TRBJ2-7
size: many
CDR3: CSVETPLDLGQYF
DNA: TGCAGCGTTGAAACCCCCCTCGATCTGGGTCAGTACTTC

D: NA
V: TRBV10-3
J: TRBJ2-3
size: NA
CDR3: CAAGGGITDTQYF
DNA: TGTGCCGCCGGTGGGGGGATCACAGATACGCAGTATTTT

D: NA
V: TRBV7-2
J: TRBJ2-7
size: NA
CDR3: CASSLPQDMSSYAQYF
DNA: TGTGCCAGCAGCTTACCACAGGACATGAGCTCCTACGCGCAGTACTTC

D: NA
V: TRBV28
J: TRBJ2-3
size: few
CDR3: CASSSRLTGDTQYF
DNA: TGTGCCAGCAGTTCCCGACTGACGGGGGATACGCAGTATTTT

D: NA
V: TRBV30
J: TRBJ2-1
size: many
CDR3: CAWTAGPLSNNEQFF
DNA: TGTGCCTGGACCGCAGGGCCCCTATCGAACAATGAGCAGTTCTTC

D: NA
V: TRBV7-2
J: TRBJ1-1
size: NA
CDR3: CAGSLPGRQAFF
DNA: TGTGCCGGCAGCCTACCGGGACGGCAAGCTTTCTTT

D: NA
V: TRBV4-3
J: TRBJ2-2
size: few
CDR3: CASSQAVSAQGSTGELFF
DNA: TGCGCCAGCAGCCAGGCCGTCTCAGCCCAAGGGAGCACCGGGGAGCTGTTTTTT

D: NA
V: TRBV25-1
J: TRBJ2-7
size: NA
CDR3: CASSSAYYEQYF
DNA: TGTGCCAGCAGTTCAGCCTACTACGAGCAGTACTTC

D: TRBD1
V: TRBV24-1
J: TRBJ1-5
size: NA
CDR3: CATSDRGSNQPQHF
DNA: TGTGCCACCAGTGACAGGGGGAGCAATCAGCCCCAGCATTTT

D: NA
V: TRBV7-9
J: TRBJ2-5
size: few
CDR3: CASSRFPPTLPGETQYF
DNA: TGTGCCAGCAGCAGGTTCCCGCCAACCCTCCCGGGGGAGACCCAGTACTTC